These 20 T cell receptor beta chains were sequenced from one sample in a study of shared clonotypes between healthy human individuals. The naive CD8 population came from CD45RO-negative cells selected for CCR7, without terminally differentiated effector memory CD45RA+ cells. The assay was immunoSEQ multiplex PCR, and TCRdb's table has in-frame clones only and misses some. The top ten hold roughly 1.7% of the sample, which has about 2.1 million clones, around 95% seen once. Sequencing was carried out using naive CD8+ T cells from PBMCs. The source is a man aged 18 to 29 in good health. Some clones in this sample may be carry-over from other donors' samples.

The CDR3 spells CASSLAGQGGYGYTF. The CDR3 region has the DNA TGCGCCAGCAGCTTGGCGGGGCAGGGCGGGTATGGCTACACCTTC. This rearrangement joins TRBV5-1 to TRBJ1-2; possibly TRBD1 for D (5 bases). The CDR3 loop spans 15 amino acids. V lost 0 bases to trimming and J lost 5 bases, with 14 bases between them. Per germline, CDR1 SGHRS and CDR2 YFSETQ. Together with reference TRBV5-1 and TRBJ1-2, the CDR3 gives the full variable domain: KAGVTQTPRYLIKTRGQQVTLSCSPISGHRSVSWYQQTPGQGLQFLFEYFSETQRNKGNFPGRFSGRQFSNSRSEMNVSTLELGDSALYLCASSLAGQGGYGYTFGSGTRLTVV.

The V and J genes are TRBV19 and TRBJ2-2; TRBD1 matches at 7 bases. Unmatched junction bases numbered 7, after V lost 8 bases and J lost 7 bases. Germline CDR1 and CDR2: LNHDA and SQIVND (reference sequence). The CDR3 has 13 amino acids. CDR3 loop: CASSPTGVGELFF. CDR3 nucleotide sequence: TGTGCCAGTTCCCCCACAGGGGTCGGGGAGCTGTTTTTT.

The chain employs TRBV2 and TRBJ2-7; TRBD2 agrees at 15 bases. Germline V gene sequence: CDR1 SNHLY, CDR2 FYNNEI. J gave up 0 bases and V 4 bases, and 4 bases lay outside the gene matches. This CDR3 comprises 17 residues. For the CDR3, the DNA is TGTGCCAGCAGTGGGACTAGCGGGAGGGTTATCTCCTACGAGCAGTACTTC. Translating gives CASSGTSGRVISYEQYF.

This clone appeared once. The chain joins TRBV19 to TRBJ2-7, with D maybe TRBD1 (5 bases). Germline V gene lookup returns CDR1 LNHDA and CDR2 SQIVND (reference sequence). The CDR3 totals 15 residues. V dropped 1 base and J dropped 3 bases, with 13 bases sitting between them. The CDR3 coding sequence is TGTGCCAGTAGTATAGGGAAGGGGCTCTTCTACGAGCAGTACTTC. It codes for CASSIGKGLFYEQYF.

The chain has TRBV18 and TRBJ2-1; TRBD1 aligns across 8 bases. J was trimmed by 5 bases and V by 6 bases; bases with no gene match: 9. CDR1 is KGHSH, CDR2 LQKENI, per germline. This CDR3 contains 15 residues. This CDR3 is CASSRDRFLDNEQFF. CDR3 in DNA: TGTGCCAGCTCTAGGGACAGGTTCTTGGACAATGAGCAGTTCTTC.

V gene TRBV28 combines with J gene TRBJ2-1; no definite D call. V was shortened by 6 bases and J by 5 bases, with 17 bases between the two germline ends. Per germline, CDR1 MDHEN and CDR2 SYDVKM. The CDR3 is 15 amino acids. For the CDR3, the DNA is TGTGCCAGCAGCACACCACGTACCCACCACAATGAGCAGTTCTTC. The encoded protein is CASSTPRTHHNEQFF.

The rearrangement links TRBV30 to TRBJ2-3, with a tentative D call TRBD1 (5 bases). The V and J ends lost 2 bases and 1 base respectively, with 16 bases between them. The V gene's germline CDR1 is GTSNPN and CDR2 SVGIG (reference sequence). CDR3 length equals 16 residues. The CDR3 here is CAWSLVAGPRTDTQYF. As DNA, the CDR3 is TGTGCCTGGAGTTTGGTGGCAGGGCCCCGCACAGATACGCAGTATTTT.

This chain uses TRBV7-9 with TRBJ2-7; maybe TRBD1 (5 bases). Trimming stripped 5 bases from V and 2 bases from J, with 16 bases between. The CDR3 consists of 15 residues. Per germline, CDR1 SEHNR and CDR2 FQNEAQ (reference sequence). This CDR3 is CASSSSQGDPYEQYF. DNA of the CDR3: TGTGCCAGCAGCAGTAGTCAAGGGGATCCCTACGAGCAGTACTTC.

CDR3 loop: CAWSARHRGGYEQYF. CDR3 coding DNA: TGTGCCTGGAGCGCCCGGCACAGGGGAGGCTACGAGCAGTACTTC. The rearrangement uses TRBV30 and TRBJ2-7; D is perhaps TRBD1 (7 bases). Trimming stripped 3 bases from V and 3 bases from J, with 18 bases between. CDR3 length: 15 residues. Germline assignment: CDR1 GTSNPN and CDR2 SVGIG (reference sequence).

V is TRBV19 and J is TRBJ2-3, with D unresolved. Trimming stripped 7 bases from V and 2 bases from J, with 16 bases between. The germline V gene has CDR1 LNHDA and CDR2 SQIVND (reference sequence). This CDR3 is 15 amino acids long. The CDR3 loop is CASTHRRADTDTQYF. The CDR3 coding sequence is TGTGCCAGTACCCATCGACGGGCCGACACAGATACGCAGTATTTT.

J is TRBJ2-7 and V is TRBV30; the match to TRBD2 covers 9 bases. The germline V gene encodes CDR1 GTSNPN and CDR2 SVGIG (reference sequence). This CDR3 has 14 amino acids. V was pared by 2 bases and J by 2 bases, with 4 bases of the junction left unmatched. CDR3 region: CAWSWASGTYEQYF. The DNA of the CDR3 is TGTGCCTGGAGTTGGGCTAGCGGGACCTACGAGCAGTACTTC.

The genes are TRBV5-5 and TRBJ2-7; tentative D call: TRBD2 (6 bases). The CDR3 is 13 amino acids. Germline V gives CDR1 SGHKS, CDR2 YYEKEE (reference sequence). Trimming removed 9 bases at V and 0 bases at J, with 13 bases between. CDR3 nucleotides: TGTGCCACCCGCGGGACTCTCTCCTACGAGCAGTACTTC. Translation gives CATRGTLSYEQYF. Filled out from reference TRBV5-5 and TRBJ2-7, the complete variable domain reads DAGVTQSPTHLIKTRGQQVTLRCSPISGHKSVSWYQQVLGQGPQFIFQYYEKEERGRGNFPDRFSARQFPNYSSELNVNALLLGDSALYLCATRGTLSYEQYFGPGTRLTVT.

This clone was observed once. This chain joins TRBV5-6 and TRBJ1-4, with D possibly matching TRBD1 (6 bases). The CDR3 runs to 16 residues. V was shortened by 4 bases and J by 10 bases, with 23 bases between the two germline ends. The germline V gene has CDR1 SGHDT and CDR2 YYEEEE. The CDR3: CASSADSGVAEVKLFF. DNA for the CDR3: TGTGCCAGCAGCGCCGATTCAGGGGTCGCGGAGGTAAAACTGTTTTTT.

The V call is TRBV19, the J call TRBJ2-7; 9 bases agree with TRBD1. CDR1 and CDR2 (germline): LNHDA, SQIVND (reference sequence). V lost 6 bases to trimming and J lost 2 bases; unmatched junction nucleotides: 8. The CDR3 spans 15 residues. Written as DNA, the CDR3 is TGTGCCAGTAGGTACCGGGACAGGGCCACCTACGAGCAGTACTTC. Its protein is CASRYRDRATYEQYF.

The rearrangement links TRBV27 to TRBJ2-7; no clear D gene. V shed 0 bases and J shed 0 bases, with 12 bases lying between them. Germline CDR1 and CDR2: MNHEY and SMNVEV (reference sequence). The CDR3 consists of 16 residues. Written as DNA, the CDR3 is TGTGCCAGCAGTTTATCCGTCGGCGCGTTCTCCTACGAGCAGTACTTC. Translation gives CASSLSVGAFSYEQYF.

This clone was seen once. CDR3 sequence reads: CAISVDSASKNIQYF. CDR3 nucleotide sequence: TGTGCCATCAGTGTCGATAGCGCCAGTAAAAACATTCAGTACTTC. This chain connects TRBV10-3 to TRBJ2-4; D is perhaps TRBD2 (5 bases). This CDR3 has 15 residues. Germline assignment: CDR1 ENHRY and CDR2 SYGVKD. V shed 4 bases and J shed 4 bases, with 14 bases lying between them.

This chain uses TRBV7-3 with TRBJ2-3, with TRBD2 matching 8 bases. Germline CDR1 is SGHTA and CDR2 is FQGTGA. The ends lost 5 bases at V and 3 bases at J; junction bases unmatched: 13. The CDR3 has 17 residues. CDR3 coding DNA: TGTGCCAGCAGCCCGCGACCGGGACTAGTATTTACAGATACGCAGTATTTT. This sequence encodes CASSPRPGLVFTDTQYF.

The chain is built from TRBV19 and TRBJ2-1; no clear D gene. The CDR3 has 16 residues. The V end was cut by 1 base, the J end by 4 bases, with 14 bases between. Germline lookup yields CDR1 LNHDA and CDR2 SQIVND (reference sequence). CDR3 DNA sequence: TGTGCCAGTAGTATAGCGAGCCCCGTGGGGTACAATGAGCAGTTCTTC. This translates into CASSIASPVGYNEQFF.

V and J are TRBV27 and TRBJ1-2; possible D gene TRBD1, 5 bases. The V and J ends lost 0 bases and 4 bases respectively, with 9 bases between them. Looked up from germline, CDR1 is MNHEY and CDR2 is SMNVEV (reference sequence). There are 14 residues in the CDR3. Written as DNA, the CDR3 is TGTGCCAGCAGTTTATCGGGGGGAGTCTATGGCTACACCTTC. Translated, it gives CASSLSGGVYGYTF.

V and J are TRBV27 and TRBJ2-7; possibly TRBD1 or TRBD2 for D (5 bases each). Between the trimmed V and J ends, which lost 7 bases and 5 bases, there was a span of 12 bases. There are 12 residues in the CDR3. The germline gives CDR1 MNHEY, CDR2 SMNVEV (reference sequence). The CDR3 reads CASTGPANEQYF. In DNA form, the CDR3 reads TGTGCCAGCACGGGACCAGCCAACGAGCAGTACTTC.